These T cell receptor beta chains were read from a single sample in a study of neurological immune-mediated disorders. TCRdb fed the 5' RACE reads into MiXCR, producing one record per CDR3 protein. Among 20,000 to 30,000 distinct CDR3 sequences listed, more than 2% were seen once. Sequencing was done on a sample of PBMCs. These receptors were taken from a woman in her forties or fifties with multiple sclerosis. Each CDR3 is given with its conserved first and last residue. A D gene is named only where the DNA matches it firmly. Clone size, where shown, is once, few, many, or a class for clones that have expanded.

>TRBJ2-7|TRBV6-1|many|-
TGTGCCAGCAGGGGTCAAGGCGAGCAGTACTTC
CASRGQGEQYF
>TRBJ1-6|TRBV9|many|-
TGTGCCAGCAGCGTAGCCCCTGTCCAGGGGATAGATTCACCCCTCCACTTT
CASSVAPVQGIDSPLHF
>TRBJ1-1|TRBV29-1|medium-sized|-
TGCAGCGTTGAGACTGGCGAACCTGTAGCTTTCTTT
CSVETGEPVAFF
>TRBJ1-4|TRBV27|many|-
TGTGCCAGCAGTCCCTCGACAGGAGGGGAACTGTTTTTT
CASSPSTGGELFF
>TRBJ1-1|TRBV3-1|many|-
TGTGCCAGCAGCCAAGCGGGGGGCAGGACTGAAGCTTTCTTT
CASSQAGGRTEAFF
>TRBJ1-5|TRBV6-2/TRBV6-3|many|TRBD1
TGTGCCAGCTGTATGGACAGGGGTGGGCAGCCCCAGCATTTT
CASCMDRGGQPQHF
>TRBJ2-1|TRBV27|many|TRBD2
TGTGCCAGCAGTTTAGGCCTAGCGGGAGATGAGCAGTTCTTC
CASSLGLAGDEQFF
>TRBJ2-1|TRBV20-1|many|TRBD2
TGCAGTGCTAGAGGTACTAGCGGGAGTTTAAATGAGCAGTTCTTC
CSARGTSGSLNEQFF
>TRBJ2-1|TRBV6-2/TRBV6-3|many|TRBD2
TGTGCCAGCAGTTACCGGGTCGGTACTAGCGTCAGCTCCTACAATGAGCAGTTCTTC
CASSYRVGTSVSSYNEQFF
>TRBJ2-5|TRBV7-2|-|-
TGTGCCAGCAGCGGACCAGGGCAAGAGACCCAGTACTTC
CASSGPGQETQYF
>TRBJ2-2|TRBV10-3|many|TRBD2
TGTGCCATCAGGCGGACTAGCGGGATCAGGACCGGGGAGCTGTTTTTT
CAIRRTSGIRTGELFF
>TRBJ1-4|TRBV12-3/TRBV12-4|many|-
TGTGCCAGCAGTTTTTTCGGGGAAAAACTGTTTTTT
CASSFFGEKLFF
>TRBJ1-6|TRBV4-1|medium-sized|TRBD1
TGCGCCAGCAGCCAAGTCCCGGGACAGGGGTATTCACCCCTCCACTTT
CASSQVPGQGYSPLHF
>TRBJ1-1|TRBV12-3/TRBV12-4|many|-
TGTGCCAGCAATCGTAACACTGAAGCTTTCTTT
CASNRNTEAFF
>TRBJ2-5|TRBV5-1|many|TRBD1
TGCGCCAGCAGCACGGACAGGGGGCGCTGGGAGACCCAGTACTTC
CASSTDRGRWETQYF
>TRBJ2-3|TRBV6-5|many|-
TGTGCCAGCAGCAGGGCCAGCACAGATACGCAGTATTTT
CASSRASTDTQYF
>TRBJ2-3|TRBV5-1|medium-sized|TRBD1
TGCGCCAGCAGCAGAGCGAGAGGGGGCGGCACAGATACGCAGTATTTT
CASSRARGGGTDTQYF
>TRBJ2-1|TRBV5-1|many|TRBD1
TGCGCCAGCAGCTCTGACAGGGGGACCTACAATGAGCAGTTCTTC
CASSSDRGTYNEQFF
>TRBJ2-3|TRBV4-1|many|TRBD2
TGCGCCAGCAGCCAAGTAGCGGGGGGCCGAGATACGCAGTATTTT
CASSQVAGGRDTQYF
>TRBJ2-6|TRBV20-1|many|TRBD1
TGCAGTGCGCAAACAGGGGCCTCTGGGGCCAACGTCCTGACTTTC
CSAQTGASGANVLTF
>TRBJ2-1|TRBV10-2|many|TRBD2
TGCGCCAGCAGTTACCCACTTCTAGCGGGAGTTATCAATGAGCAGTTCTTC
CASSYPLLAGVINEQFF
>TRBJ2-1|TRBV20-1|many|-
TGCAGTGCTAGAATCCGGGAAGCTGAGCAGTTCTTC
CSARIREAEQFF
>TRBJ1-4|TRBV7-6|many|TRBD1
TGTGCCAGCAGCGCCAGGGACAGGGGTTATGAAAAACTGTTTTTT
CASSARDRGYEKLFF
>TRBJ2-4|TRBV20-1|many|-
TGCAGTGCTAGAGAATTCCAGGGAGACATTCAGTACTTC
CSAREFQGDIQYF
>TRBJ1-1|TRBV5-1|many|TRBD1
TGCGCCAGCAGCTCGAACAGGGGCATGAACACTGAAGCTTTCTTT
CASSSNRGMNTEAFF
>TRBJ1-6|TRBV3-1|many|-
TGTGCCAGCAGCCAAGGAATATATTCACCCCTCCACTTT
CASSQGIYSPLHF
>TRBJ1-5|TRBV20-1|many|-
TGCAGTGCTAGTCCCTCCCGTTTAGGTTGGAGCAATCAGCCCCAGAATTTT
CSASPSRLGWSNQPQNF
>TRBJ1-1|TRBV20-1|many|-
TGCAGTGCTAGAGATGGAGGACAGAGGAACACTGAAGCTTTCTTT
CSARDGGQRNTEAFF
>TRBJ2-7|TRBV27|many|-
TGTGCCAGCAGTTTAGGAGGGCGCTACGAGCAGTACTTC
CASSLGGRYEQYF
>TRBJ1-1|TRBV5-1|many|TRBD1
TGCGCCAGCAGCTTCGACAGGGGCCAGAACACTGAAGCTTTCTTT
CASSFDRGQNTEAFF
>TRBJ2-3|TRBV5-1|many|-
TGCGCCAGCAGCTTGGAGGGTTGGGGAGGCACAGATACGCAGTATTTT
CASSLEGWGGTDTQYF
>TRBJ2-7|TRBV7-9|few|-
TGTGCCAGCAGCGAATTCTACGAGCAGTACTTC
CASSEFYEQYF
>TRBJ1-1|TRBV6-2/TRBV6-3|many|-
TGTGCCAGCAGTTACGGGACGACAGTGAACACTGAAGCTTTCTTT
CASSYGTTVNTEAFF
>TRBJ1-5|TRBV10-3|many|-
TGTGCCATCAGTCCAAGGGAGGATGGCACGGCCCAGCATTTT
CAISPREDGTAQHF
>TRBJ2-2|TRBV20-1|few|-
TGCAGTGCTAGGGGACTTGACTTCGGGACCGGGGAGCTGTTTTTT
CSARGLDFGTGELFF
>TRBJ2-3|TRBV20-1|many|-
TGCAGTGCTAATACCAGAAACACAGATACGCAGTATTTT
CSANTRNTDTQYF
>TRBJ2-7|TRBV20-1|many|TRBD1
TGCAGTGCTAGAGACCCTGACAGGGCCTCCTACGAGCAGTACTTC
CSARDPDRASYEQYF
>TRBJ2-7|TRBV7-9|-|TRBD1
TGTGCCAGCAGCTCCACCGGGACAGGGATCTACGAGCAGTACTTC
CASSSTGTGIYEQYF
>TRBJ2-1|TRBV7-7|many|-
TGTGCTAGCAGCAGATTCCAGGGGTCTGAGCAGTTCTTC
CASSRFQGSEQFF
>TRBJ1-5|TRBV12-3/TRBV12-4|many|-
TGTGCCAGCAGTTTGGGAGGGCAGCCCCAGCATTTT
CASSLGGQPQHF
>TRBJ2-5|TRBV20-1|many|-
TGCAGTGCTAGGGTCGTTGTGGGGGCCCAAGAGACCCAGTACTTC
CSARVVVGAQETQYF
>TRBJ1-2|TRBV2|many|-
TGTGCCAGCAGTGCAGGGATCCTCTATGGCTACACCTTC
CASSAGILYGYTF
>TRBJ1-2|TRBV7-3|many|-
TGTGCCAGCAGCTTAAGACCTGGGGGGCATGGCTACACCTTC
CASSLRPGGHGYTF
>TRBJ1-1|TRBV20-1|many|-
TGCAGTGCTAGTTTACCGAACACTGAAGCTTTCTTT
CSASLPNTEAFF
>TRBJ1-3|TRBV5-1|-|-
TGCGCCAGCAGCCCCAGGGTCTCCGGAAACACCATATATTTT
CASSPRVSGNTIYF
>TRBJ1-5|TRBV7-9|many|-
TGTGCCAGCAGCCCAAGTACGAGCAATCAGCCCCAGCATTTT
CASSPSTSNQPQHF
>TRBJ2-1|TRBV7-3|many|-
TGTGCCAGCAGCTTAGGCGGGACCGTTTACAATGAGCAGTTCTTC
CASSLGGTVYNEQFF
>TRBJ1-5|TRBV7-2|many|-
TGTGCCAGCAGCTTAGCAGGGGGTAGCAATCAGCCCCAGCATTTT
CASSLAGGSNQPQHF
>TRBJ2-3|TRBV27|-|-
TGTGCCAGCAGTTTACCAGAGGACGGGGATACGCAGTATTTT
CASSLPEDGDTQYF
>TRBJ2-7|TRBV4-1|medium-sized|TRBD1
TGCGCCAGCAGCCAAGGTACGGGACAGGGGCTCTACGAGCAGTACTTC
CASSQGTGQGLYEQYF
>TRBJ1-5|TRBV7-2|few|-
TGTGCCAGCAGCTTAATGGGGCTGGGTAATAATCAGCCCCAGCATTTT
CASSLMGLGNNQPQHF
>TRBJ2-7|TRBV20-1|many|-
TGCAGTGCTAGAGTGCCGGGTACCTACGAGCAGTACTTC
CSARVPGTYEQYF
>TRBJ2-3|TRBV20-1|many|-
TGCAGTGCTAGAATCGGCAGGGGAGGGGATACGCAGTATTTT
CSARIGRGGDTQYF
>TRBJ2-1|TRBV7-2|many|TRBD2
TGTGCCAGCGGACTAGCGGGATTCAATGAGCAGTTCTTC
CASGLAGFNEQFF
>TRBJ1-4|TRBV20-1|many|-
TGCAGTGCTACCTCCCCCAATGAAAAACTGTTTTTT
CSATSPNEKLFF
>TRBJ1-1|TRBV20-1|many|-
TGCAGTGCTACTGGAGGGAACACTGAAGCTTTCTTT
CSATGGNTEAFF
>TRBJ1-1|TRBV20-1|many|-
TGCAGTGCTTACACAGGTTACACTGAAGCTTTCTTT
CSAYTGYTEAFF
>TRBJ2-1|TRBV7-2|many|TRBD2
TGTGCCAGCAGCCCTTGGACTAGCGGGAGGGATCACAATGAGCAGTTCTTC
CASSPWTSGRDHNEQFF
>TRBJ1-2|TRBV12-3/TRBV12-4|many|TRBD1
TGTGCCAGCGGCATACAGGGGTCTTACTATGGCTACACCTTC
CASGIQGSYYGYTF